These 3 T cell receptor beta chains were all obtained from the same sample, sequenced in a study of cytomegalovirus exposure and HLA in healthy donors. The PCR used 60 Vbeta and 13 Jbeta primers. The assay was immunoSEQ multiplex PCR, and TCRdb's table has in-frame clones only and misses some. This table has 200,000 to 300,000 clones, roughly 80% appearing once. Sequencing was carried out using PBMCs. The receptors derive from a woman between 40 and 55 years old in good health and CMV-seropositive.

The chain couples TRBV5-5 to TRBJ2-4; TRBD1 might be the D (6 bases). The ends were cut back, 5 bases at V and 9 bases at J, with 18 bases in the middle. In germline, CDR1 is SGHKS, CDR2 YYEKEE (reference sequence). CDR3 length: 14 amino acids. CDR3 sequence reads: CASSPRTEKVIQYF. DNA of the CDR3: TGTGCCAGCAGTCCGAGGACAGAGAAGGTCATTCAGTACTTC.

The V and J genes are TRBV6-1 and TRBJ2-5; no clear D. The J call could be wrong; TRBJ2-7 is a better fit for the DNA end. The CDR3 runs to 11 residues. Germline values: CDR1 MNHNS, CDR2 SASEGT. The CDR3 spells CASSEAYEQYF. The CDR3 nucleotides read TGTGCCAGCAGTGAAGCTTACGAGCAGTACTTC.

The chain is built from TRBV11-3 and TRBJ1-1; TRBD1 aligns across 7 bases. Germline V gene lookup returns CDR1 SGHNT and CDR2 YENEEA. This CDR3 region has 16 residues. V was pared by 4 bases and J by 3 bases, with 11 bases of the junction left unmatched. DNA for the CDR3: TGTGCCAGCAGCTCGCCCCACAGGGGTGAGGACACTGAAGCTTTCTTT. This translates into CASSSPHRGEDTEAFF.